Given below is one TCR beta chain in context. Antigen: not known. Diagnostic assessment was based on clinical symptoms, serum thyroxine and TRAb, thyroid ultrasound and orbital computed tomography. This sample is part of a study of T cells in Graves' hyperthyroidism and ophthalmopathy. General study points: Progression to ophthalmopathy was predicted a median of roughly 6.8 months early.

The CDR3 length is 12 residues. The ends were cut back, 8 bases at V and 6 bases at J, with 14 bases in the middle. Germline values: CDR1 MNHNS, CDR2 SASEGT. The source material, RNA transcripts, was used to amplify TCR beta CDR3 regions. The HTBI primer set was used in a first-round RT-PCR of the TCR CDR3. TCRdb independently ran MiXCR on the multiplex PCR reads; one entry per CDR3 protein. The sample gives hundreds of thousands of distinct CDR3 sequences, around 38% of which show up once; 7% to 10% is in the top ten. Sequenced: blood. The chain has TRBV6-1 and TRBJ2-7; D is possibly TRBD1 (5 bases). The sequence was obtained from a man between 18 and 35 years old with Graves' hyperthyroidism. CDR3: CASGPGSIEQYF. The DNA for the CDR3 is TGTGCCAGCGGACCAGGGTCGATCGAGCAGTACTTC.